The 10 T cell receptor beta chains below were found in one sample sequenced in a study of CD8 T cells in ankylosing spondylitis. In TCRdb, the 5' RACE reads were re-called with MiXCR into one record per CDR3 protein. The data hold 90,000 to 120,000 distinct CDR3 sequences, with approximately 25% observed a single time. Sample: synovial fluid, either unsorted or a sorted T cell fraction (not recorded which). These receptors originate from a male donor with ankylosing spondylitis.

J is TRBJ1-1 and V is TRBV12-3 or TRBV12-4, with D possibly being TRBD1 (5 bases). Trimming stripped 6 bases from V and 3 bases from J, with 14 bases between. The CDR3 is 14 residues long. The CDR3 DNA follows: TGTGCCAGCAGGGCAGGGTTAGGTGACACTGAAGCTTTCTTT. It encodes CASRAGLGDTEAFF.

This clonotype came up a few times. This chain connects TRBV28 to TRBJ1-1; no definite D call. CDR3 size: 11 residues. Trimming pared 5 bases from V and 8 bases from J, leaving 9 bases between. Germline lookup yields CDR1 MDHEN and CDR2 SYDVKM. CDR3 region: CASSTQLEAFF. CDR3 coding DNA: TGTGCCAGCAGTACCCAATTAGAAGCTTTCTTT. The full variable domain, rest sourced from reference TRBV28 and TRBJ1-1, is DVKVTQSSRYLVKRTGEKVFLECVQDMDHENMFWYRQDPGLGLRLIYFSYDVKMKEKGDIPEGYSVSREKKERFSLILESASTNQTSMYLCASSTQLEAFFGQGTRLTVV.

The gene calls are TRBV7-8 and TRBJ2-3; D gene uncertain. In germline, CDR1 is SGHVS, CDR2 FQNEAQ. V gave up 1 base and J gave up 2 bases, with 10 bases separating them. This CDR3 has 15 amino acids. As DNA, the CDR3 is TGTGCCAGCAGCTTAGTGGTCAGTCCCACAGATACGCAGTATTTT. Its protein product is CASSLVVSPTDTQYF.

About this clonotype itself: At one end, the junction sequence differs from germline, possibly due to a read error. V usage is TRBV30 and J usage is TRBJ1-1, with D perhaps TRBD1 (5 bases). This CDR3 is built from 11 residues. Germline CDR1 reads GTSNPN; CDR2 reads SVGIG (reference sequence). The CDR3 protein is CAWSWGGEASF. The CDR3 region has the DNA TGTGCCTGGTCTTGGGGGGGAGAAGCTTCCTTT.

CDR3 loop: CASSFTGELFF. The CDR3 DNA reads TGTGCCAGCAGCTTCACCGGGGAGCTGTTTTTT. The rearrangement joins TRBV2 to TRBJ2-2; no clear D. The germline V gene has CDR1 SNHLY and CDR2 FYNNEI. V was pared by 6 bases and J by 4 bases, with 3 bases between. The CDR3 loop spans 11 amino acids.

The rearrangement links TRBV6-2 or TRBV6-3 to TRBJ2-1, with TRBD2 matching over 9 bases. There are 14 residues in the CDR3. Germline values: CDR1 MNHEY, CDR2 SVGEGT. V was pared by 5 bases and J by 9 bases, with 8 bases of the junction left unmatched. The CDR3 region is CASSVASGTREQFF. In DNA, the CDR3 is TGTGCCAGCAGTGTAGCTAGCGGGACTCGTGAGCAGTTCTTC.

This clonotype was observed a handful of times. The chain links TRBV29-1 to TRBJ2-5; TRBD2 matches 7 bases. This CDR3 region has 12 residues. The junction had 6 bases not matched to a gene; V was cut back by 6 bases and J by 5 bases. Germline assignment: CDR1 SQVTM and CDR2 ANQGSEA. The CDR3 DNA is TGCAGCGTGGGGGGGTGGGTTGAGACCCAGTACTTC. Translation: CSVGGWVETQYF. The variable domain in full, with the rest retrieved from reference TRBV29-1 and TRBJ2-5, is SAVISQKPSRDICQRGTSLTIQCQVDSQVTMMFWYRQQPGQSLTLIATANQGSEATYESGFVIDKFPISRPNLTFSTLTVSNMSPEDSSIYLCSVGGWVETQYFGPGTRLLVL.

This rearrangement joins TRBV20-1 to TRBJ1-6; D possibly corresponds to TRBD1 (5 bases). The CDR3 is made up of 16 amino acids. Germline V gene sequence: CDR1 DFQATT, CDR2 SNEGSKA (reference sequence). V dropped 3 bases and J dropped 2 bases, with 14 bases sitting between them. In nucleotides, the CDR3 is TGCAGTGCTAGGGGCGGCAGGGAGCCCTATAATTCACCCCTCCACTTT. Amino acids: CSARGGREPYNSPLHF.

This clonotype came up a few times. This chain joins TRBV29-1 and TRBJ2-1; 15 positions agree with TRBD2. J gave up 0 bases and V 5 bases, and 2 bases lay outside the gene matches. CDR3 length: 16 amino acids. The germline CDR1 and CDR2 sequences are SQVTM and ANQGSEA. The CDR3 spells CSVTGLAGGSYNEQFF. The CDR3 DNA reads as TGCAGCGTTACGGGACTAGCGGGAGGCTCCTACAATGAGCAGTTCTTC.

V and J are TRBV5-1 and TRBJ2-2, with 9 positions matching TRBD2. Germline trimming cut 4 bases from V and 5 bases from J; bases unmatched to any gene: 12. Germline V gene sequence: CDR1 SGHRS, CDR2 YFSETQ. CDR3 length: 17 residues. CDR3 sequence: CASSVGPSGTLTGELFF. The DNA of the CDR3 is TGCGCCAGCAGCGTAGGACCTAGCGGGACCCTTACCGGGGAGCTGTTTTTT.